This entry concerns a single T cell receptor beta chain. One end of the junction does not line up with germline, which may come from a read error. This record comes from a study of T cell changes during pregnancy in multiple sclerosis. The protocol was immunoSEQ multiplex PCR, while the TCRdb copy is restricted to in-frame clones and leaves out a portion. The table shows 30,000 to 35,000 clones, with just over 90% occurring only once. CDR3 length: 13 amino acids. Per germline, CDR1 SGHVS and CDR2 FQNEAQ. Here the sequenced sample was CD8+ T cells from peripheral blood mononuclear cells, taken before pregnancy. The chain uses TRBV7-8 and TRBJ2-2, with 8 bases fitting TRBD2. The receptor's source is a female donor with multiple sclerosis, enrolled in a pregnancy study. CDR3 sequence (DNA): TGCGGGGGGGGAGTGGCATTGCCCGGGGAGCTGTTTTTT. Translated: CGGGVALPGELFF.